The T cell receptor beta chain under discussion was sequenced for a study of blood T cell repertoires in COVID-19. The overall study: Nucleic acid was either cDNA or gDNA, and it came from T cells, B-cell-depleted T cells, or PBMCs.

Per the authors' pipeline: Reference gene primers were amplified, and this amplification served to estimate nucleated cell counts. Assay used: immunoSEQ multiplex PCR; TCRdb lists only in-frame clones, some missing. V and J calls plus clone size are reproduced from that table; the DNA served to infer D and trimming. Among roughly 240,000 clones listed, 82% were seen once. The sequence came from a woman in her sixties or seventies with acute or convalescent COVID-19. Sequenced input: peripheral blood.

CDR3 nucleotide sequence: TGTGCCAGCAGCTTTGAGCCAGGGGTCCTGGGCTACACCTTC. Translated, it gives CASSFEPGVLGYTF. This rearrangement joins TRBV7-8 to TRBJ1-2; possible D gene TRBD1, 6 bases. Germline-derived CDR1 and CDR2 are SGHVS and FQNEAQ. V dropped 3 bases and J dropped 8 bases, with 16 bases sitting between them. The CDR3 has 14 amino acids.